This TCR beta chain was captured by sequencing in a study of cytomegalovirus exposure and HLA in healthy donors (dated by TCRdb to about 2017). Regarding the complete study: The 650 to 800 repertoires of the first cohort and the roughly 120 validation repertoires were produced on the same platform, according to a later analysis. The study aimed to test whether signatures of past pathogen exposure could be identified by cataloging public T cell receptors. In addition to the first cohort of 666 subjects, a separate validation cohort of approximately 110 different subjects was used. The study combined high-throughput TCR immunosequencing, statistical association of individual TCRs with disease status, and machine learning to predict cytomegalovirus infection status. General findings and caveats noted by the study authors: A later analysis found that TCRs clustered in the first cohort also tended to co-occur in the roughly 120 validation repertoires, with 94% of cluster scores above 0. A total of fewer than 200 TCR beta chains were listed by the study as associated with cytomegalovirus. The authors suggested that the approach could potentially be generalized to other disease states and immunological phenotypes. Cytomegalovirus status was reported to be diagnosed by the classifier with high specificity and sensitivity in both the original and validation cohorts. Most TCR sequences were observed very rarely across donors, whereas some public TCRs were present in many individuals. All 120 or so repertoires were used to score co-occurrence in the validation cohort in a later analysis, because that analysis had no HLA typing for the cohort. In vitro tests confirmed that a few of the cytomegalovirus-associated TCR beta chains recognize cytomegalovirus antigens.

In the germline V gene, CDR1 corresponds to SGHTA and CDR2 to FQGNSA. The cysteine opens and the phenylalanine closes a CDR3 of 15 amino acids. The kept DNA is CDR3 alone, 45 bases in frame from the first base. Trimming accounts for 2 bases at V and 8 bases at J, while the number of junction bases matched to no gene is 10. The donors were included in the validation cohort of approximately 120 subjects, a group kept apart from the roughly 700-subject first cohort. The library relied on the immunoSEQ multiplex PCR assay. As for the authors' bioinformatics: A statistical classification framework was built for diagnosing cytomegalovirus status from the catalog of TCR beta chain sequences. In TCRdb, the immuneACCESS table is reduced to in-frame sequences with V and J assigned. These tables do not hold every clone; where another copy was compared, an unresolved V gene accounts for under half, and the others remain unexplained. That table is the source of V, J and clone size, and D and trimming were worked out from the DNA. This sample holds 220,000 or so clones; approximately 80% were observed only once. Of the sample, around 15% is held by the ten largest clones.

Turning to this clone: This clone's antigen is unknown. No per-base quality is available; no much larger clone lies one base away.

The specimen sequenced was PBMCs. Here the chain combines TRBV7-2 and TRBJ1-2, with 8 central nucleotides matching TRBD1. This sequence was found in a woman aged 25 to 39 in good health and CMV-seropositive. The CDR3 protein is CASSLTNQGAGGYTF. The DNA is TGTGCCAGCAGCTTAACAAACCAGGGGGCAGGGGGCTACACCTTC.